These 11 T cell receptor beta chains were sequenced from one sample in a study of blood T cell repertoires in COVID-19. This table comes from immunoSEQ multiplex PCR, and its TCRdb copy is limited to in-frame clones, with some not included. This table has some 46,000 clones, about four fifths appearing once. Sequencing was performed on peripheral blood. All receptors derive from a man between 60 and 75 years old with active COVID-19.

This chain uses TRBV14 with TRBJ2-5, with TRBD1 identical over 7 bases. Germline V gives CDR1 SGHDN, CDR2 FVKESK. The CDR3 covers 16 residues. With 4 bases clipped from V and 4 bases from J, the junction kept 12 bases outside the gene matches. Here the CDR3 DNA reads TGTGCCAGCAGCCTTCTTACCGGGACAGTTCGAGAGACCCAGTACTTC. Translation gives CASSLLTGTVRETQYF.

This chain uses TRBV4-1 with TRBJ1-6; D not resolved. Looked up from germline, CDR1 is MGHRA and CDR2 is YSYEKL. Between the trimmed V and J ends, which lost 1 base and 4 bases, there was a span of 5 bases. This CDR3 is 14 amino acids long. CDR3 region: CASSQVVYNSPLHF. In DNA form, the CDR3 reads TGCGCCAGCAGCCAAGTTGTATATAATTCACCCCTCCACTTT.

The CDR3 DNA sequence: TGTGCCAGCAGGGTCGGGACAGCTACATACGAGCAGTACTTC. Amino acids: CASRVGTATYEQYF. The genes are TRBV6-5 and TRBJ2-7; 7 bases are a match to TRBD1. Germline-derived CDR1 and CDR2 are MNHEY and SVGAGI. The CDR3 sequence is 14 residues long. J lost 4 bases, V lost 6 bases, and 9 bases had no gene match.

The chain links TRBV28 to TRBJ1-5; 11 nucleotides agree with TRBD1. The CDR3 loop spans 14 amino acids. Trimming cost V 6 bases and J 6 bases; bases outside gene matches: 4. CDR1 is MDHEN and CDR2 is SYDVKM in the germline V gene. The CDR3 DNA reads TGTGCCAGCAGAAGGACAGGGGGCGGTCAGCCCCAGCATTTT. Translated, it gives CASRRTGGGQPQHF.

Only a few counts were recorded for this clone. This sequence joins TRBV27 and TRBJ2-7; D might be TRBD2 (6 bases). CDR1 is MNHEY and CDR2 is SMNVEV in the germline V gene (reference sequence). There are 17 residues in the CDR3. Trimming removed 4 bases from V and 7 bases from J, with 26 bases in between. In nucleotides, the CDR3 is TGTGCCAGCAGTTCTCGGGGCCCGGGACTCTCCGGGAGAGAGCAGTACTTC. Protein product: CASSSRGPGLSGREQYF.

V gene TRBV3-1 (or the pseudogene TRBV3-2) combines with J gene TRBJ2-1; TRBD2 matches 12 bases. The CDR3 length is 21 residues. The V segment lost 0 bases and the J segment 8 bases; nucleotides outside the gene matches: 20. CDR1 is LGHDT, CDR2 YNNKEL, per germline (reference sequence). CDR3 nucleotide sequence: TGTGCCAGCAGCCAAGAACCTGGTGCTAGCGGGGGGGCGAAGGTGTGGGATGAGCAGTTCTTC. This translates into CASSQEPGASGGAKVWDEQFF.

The gene calls are TRBV6-6 and TRBJ1-2; TRBD1 is a possible D gene (5 bases). CDR3 size: 13 residues. CDR1 and CDR2 (germline): MNHNY, SVGAGI (reference sequence). The germline V and J ends were trimmed by 6 bases and 4 bases, with 12 bases remaining between them. The CDR3: CASSPTDFYGYTF. In DNA, the CDR3 is TGTGCCAGCAGCCCGACAGATTTCTATGGCTACACCTTC.

The rearrangement links TRBV7-8 to TRBJ2-5; D not certain. Germline-derived CDR1 and CDR2 are SGHVS and FQNEAQ. The CDR3 loop spans 12 amino acids. Trimming removed 5 bases from V and 5 bases from J, with 9 bases in between. The CDR3 is CASSTLGETQYF. The CDR3 DNA is TGTGCCAGCAGCACCCTCGGGGAGACCCAGTACTTC.

J is TRBJ1-1 and V is TRBV24-1; no clear D. Germline CDR1 reads KGHDR; CDR2 reads SFDVKD. The CDR3 totals 13 residues. V shed 2 bases and J shed 6 bases, with 9 bases lying between them. Here the CDR3 DNA reads TGTGCCACCAGTGATTATCACACCGCTGAAGCTTTCTTT. Its translation: CATSDYHTAEAFF.

This clone was seen once. The chain recombines TRBV23-1 with TRBJ2-3; the D gene is possibly TRBD2 (7 bases). TRBV23-1 is noted as an ORF with a role that remains uncertain. This CDR3 has 16 residues. The V end was cut by 4 bases, the J end by 1 base, with 15 bases between. DNA of the CDR3: TGCGCCAGCAGTCGAATACGGGGGGCCCGCACAGATACGCAGTATTTT. Protein product: CASSRIRGARTDTQYF.

The chain has TRBV7-6 and TRBJ2-3; 7 bases are a match to TRBD1. V lost 3 bases, J lost 4 bases, and 4 bases stayed unmatched. From germline, CDR1 is SGHVS and CDR2 FNYEAQ. CDR3 length equals 14 residues. In nucleotides, the CDR3 is TGTGCCAGCAGCTTGACAGGGAGTCCAGATACGCAGTATTTT. Protein: CASSLTGSPDTQYF.